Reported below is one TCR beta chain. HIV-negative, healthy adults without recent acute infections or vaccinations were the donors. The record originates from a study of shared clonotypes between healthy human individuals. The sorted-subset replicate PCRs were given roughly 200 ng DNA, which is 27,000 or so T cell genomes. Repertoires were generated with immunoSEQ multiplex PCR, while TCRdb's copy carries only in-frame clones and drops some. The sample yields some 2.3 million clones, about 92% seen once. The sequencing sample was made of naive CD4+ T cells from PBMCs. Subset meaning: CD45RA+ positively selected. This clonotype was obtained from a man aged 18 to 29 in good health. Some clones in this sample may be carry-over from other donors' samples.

The CDR3 loop is CASSLSGGRSYEQYF. The CDR3 nucleotides are TGCGCCAGCAGCCTCTCGGGGGGGAGGTCCTACGAGCAGTACTTC. The chain employs TRBV4-1 and TRBJ2-7; 8 bases line up with TRBD2. The CDR3 has 15 amino acids. V gave up 4 bases and J gave up 1 base; unmatched junction bases: 6. Germline V CDR1 and CDR2: MGHRA, YSYEKL.